Shown below are 26 T cell receptor beta chains from a single sample sequenced in a study of metastatic and nonmetastatic thyroid tumors. No treatment of any kind had been given to any patient before thyroid surgery. TCRdb recomputed clones from the PCR reads via MiXCR. The table has 20,000 to 25,000 clones, 10% to 15% seen once. The specimen sequenced was blood. The origin of the receptors is a male donor with papillary thyroid cancer or a benign thyroid nodule (not recorded which). Some clones in this sample may be carry-over from other donors' samples.

This clone has only a few counts. The chain carries TRBV28 and TRBJ2-1; TRBD2 agrees at 9 bases. V shed 2 bases and J 9 bases; nucleotides not matched to a gene: 14. The germline gives CDR1 MDHEN, CDR2 SYDVKM. The CDR3 sequence is 17 residues long. In DNA form, the CDR3 reads TGTGCCAGCAGTTTAACTGAGGGACTAGCAATCGGGAGTGAGCAGTTCTTC. Its translation: CASSLTEGLAIGSEQFF.

CDR3: CASKGQSPRAFF. The DNA for the CDR3 is TGTGCCAGCAAGGGACAGTCCCCTAGAGCTTTCTTT. The chain is built from TRBV6-1 and TRBJ1-1; 7 bases agree with TRBD1. Germline V gene lookup returns CDR1 MNHNS and CDR2 SASEGT. CDR3 size: 12 residues. V lost 7 bases and J lost 10; bases outside the gene matches: 9.

The V and J genes are TRBV20-1 and TRBJ1-2; 10 bases match TRBD1. The CDR3 sequence is 14 residues long. Germline loops: CDR1 DFQATT, CDR2 SNEGSKA (reference sequence). The junction had 8 bases not matched to a gene; V was cut back by 5 bases and J by 5 bases. CDR3 nucleotides: TGCAGTGCTGGGTTATCGGGACAGGGGTATGGCTACACCTTC. As protein: CSAGLSGQGYGYTF.

On this clone itself: One base away lies a much larger clone, so this may be a sequencing read error. The gene calls are TRBV4-2 and TRBJ1-4; D ambiguous. Trimming shortened V by 4 bases and J by 7 bases, and 13 bases separated the two germline ends. Germline-derived CDR1 and CDR2 are LGHNA and YNFKEQ. There are 14 residues in the CDR3. The CDR3 is CASSPERSSEKLFF. In DNA, the CDR3 is TGTGCCAGCAGCCCAGAGAGGAGCTCTGAAAAACTGTTTTTT.

This clone showed up many times. This chain connects TRBV12-3 or TRBV12-4 to TRBJ1-6, with 8 bases identical to TRBD1. The CDR3 has 14 amino acids. V dropped 7 bases and J dropped 10; count of bases not matched to a gene: 9. This chain's CDR3 is CASTSGQGRSPLHF. The CDR3, as DNA: TGTGCCAGCACCTCTGGACAGGGAAGATCACCCCTCCACTTT.

This clone was detected only a few times. V gene TRBV6-1 combines with J gene TRBJ1-1; D uncertain. CDR1 is MNHNS, CDR2 SASEGT, per germline. Trimming removed 7 bases from V and 3 bases from J, with 9 bases in between. The CDR3 is 12 residues long. This CDR3 reads CASNGAYTEAFF. In DNA, the CDR3 is TGTGCCAGCAATGGAGCCTACACTGAAGCTTTCTTT.

This clone was recorded a few times. The chain joins TRBV6-1 to TRBJ2-1; 7 bases map to TRBD2. The CDR3 spans 13 residues. Germline CDR1 reads MNHNS; CDR2 reads SASEGT. V lost 5 bases and J lost 10; bases outside the gene matches: 8. CDR3 nucleotides: TGTGCCAGCAGTCGACTAGCTCTTAGCGAGCAGTTCTTC. Translation gives CASSRLALSEQFF.

This clone was observed at least ten times. The CDR3 is CAWAGQGFEKLFF. The DNA of the CDR3 is TGTGCCTGGGCGGGACAGGGGTTTGAAAAACTGTTTTTT. The chain uses TRBV30 and TRBJ1-4, with 10 bases aligning to TRBD1. V shed 5 bases, J shed 7 bases, and the junction held 4 bases outside the gene matches. The CDR3 consists of 13 residues. The germline V gene encodes CDR1 GTSNPN and CDR2 SVGIG (reference sequence).

By share, this clone counts as medium-sized. The chain recombines TRBV6-1 with TRBJ1-2; 7 bases agree with TRBD1. V lost 6 bases to trimming and J lost 4 bases; unmatched junction nucleotides: 5. This CDR3 has 13 residues. CDR1 and CDR2 (germline): MNHNS, SASEGT. The CDR3 loop reads CASSQGQLYGYTF. The CDR3 bases are TGTGCCAGCAGCCAGGGACAGCTCTATGGCTACACCTTC.

Many counts were recorded for this clone. V and J are TRBV15 and TRBJ1-2; D unresolved. The CDR3 contains 12 residues. The germline V gene encodes CDR1 LNHNV and CDR2 YYDKDF (reference sequence). V was pared by 4 bases and J by 8 bases, with 11 bases between. The CDR3 is CATSTGMGGYTF. As DNA, the CDR3 is TGTGCCACCAGCACCGGGATGGGGGGCTACACCTTC.

The table lists this clone with many counts. The chain couples TRBV20-1 to TRBJ2-7, with 8 bases lining up with TRBD2. This CDR3 has 16 amino acids. CDR1 and CDR2 (germline): DFQATT, SNEGSKA (reference sequence). V lost 0 bases and J lost 4; bases outside the gene matches: 11. This CDR3 is CSAREGSRGRWYEQYF. The CDR3 nucleotides read TGCAGTGCTAGAGAGGGGTCTCGCGGGAGGTGGTACGAGCAGTACTTC.

By share of the sample, this clone is medium-sized. This chain connects TRBV6-1 to TRBJ1-6; 10 bases align to TRBD1. J lost 10 bases, V lost 8 bases, and 14 bases had no gene match. The CDR3 covers 16 residues. Germline-derived CDR1 and CDR2 are MNHNS and SASEGT. In DNA, the CDR3 is TGTGCCAGCGGACCGGGACAGGGGATAATGGGGTCACCCCTCCACTTT. Translating gives CASGPGQGIMGSPLHF.

This clone was seen a handful of times. Germline is not matched at one junction end, which may reflect a read error. J is TRBJ2-1 and V is TRBV10-3, with D possibly TRBD1 on 6 matching bases. The germline V gene has CDR1 ENHRY and CDR2 SYGVKD. There are 14 residues in the CDR3. The CDR3 spells CAISYGTNYNEQFF. CDR3 coding DNA: TGTGCCATCAGTTACGGGACAAATTACAATGAGCAATTCTTC.

The chain couples TRBV2 to TRBJ1-3; D possibly corresponds to TRBD1 (5 bases). V was pared by 7 bases and J by 3 bases, with 13 bases between. Germline V gene sequence: CDR1 SNHLY, CDR2 FYNNEI. The CDR3 has 14 amino acids. CDR3 in amino acids: CASKDRGGGNTIYF. The DNA of the CDR3 is TGTGCCAGCAAGGACCGGGGCGGTGGAAACACCATATATTTT.

At least ten counts were recorded for this clone. This chain connects TRBV6-1 to TRBJ2-5; 8 nucleotides agree with TRBD1. The CDR3 sequence is 12 residues long. V was pared by 6 bases and J by 7 bases, with 4 bases of the junction left unmatched. CDR1 MNHNS and CDR2 SASEGT come from the germline V gene. The CDR3 spells CASRQGQGTQYF. The CDR3 DNA sequence: TGTGCCAGCAGACAAGGACAGGGGACCCAGTACTTC.

This clone was seen repeatedly, ten times or more. The chain joins TRBV25-1 to TRBJ2-2; D remains unclear. The V gene lost 5 bases and the J gene lost 0 bases, with 19 bases spanning the gap. The CDR3 length is 18 residues. Germline V gene sequence: CDR1 MGHDK, CDR2 SYGVNS. CDR3 DNA: TGTGCCAGCAGTCCTCTAAAGGGATACTACGCGAACACCGGGGAGCTGTTTTTT. The encoded protein is CASSPLKGYYANTGELFF.

By proportion, this clone is medium-sized. The gene calls are TRBV28 and TRBJ2-2; TRBD1 might be the D (5 bases). The CDR3 extends over 16 amino acids. V lost 5 bases to trimming and J lost 0 bases, with 13 bases between them. Germline V lookup: CDR1 MDHEN, CDR2 SYDVKM. CDR3 residues: CASSPGVGANTGELFF. The CDR3 nucleotides are TGTGCCAGCAGTCCCGGTGTAGGGGCGAACACCGGGGAGCTGTTTTTT.

The table lists this clone with a few counts. V usage is TRBV5-4 and J usage is TRBJ2-7; 12 bases match TRBD1. Germline V CDR1 and CDR2: SGHNT, YYREEE (reference sequence). J was trimmed by 2 bases and V by 3 bases; bases with no gene match: 3. The CDR3 loop spans 15 amino acids. CDR3 residues: CASSWGQGATYEQYF. The DNA for the CDR3 is TGTGCCAGCAGCTGGGGACAGGGGGCGACCTACGAGCAGTACTTC.

This clone showed up many times. The V and J genes are TRBV20-1 and TRBJ1-5; D not certain. This CDR3 region has 13 residues. The V end lost 6 bases, the J end lost 4 bases, and 13 bases lay between the germline ends. Germline CDR1 and CDR2: DFQATT and SNEGSKA (reference sequence). The CDR3, as DNA: TGCAGTGCCTCGGACGGAATAAATCAGCCCCAGCATTTT. Protein product: CSASDGINQPQHF.

This clone was recorded many times. J is TRBJ1-3 and V is TRBV7-9, with 8 bases lining up with TRBD1. CDR1 and CDR2 from the germline V gene are SEHNR and FQNEAQ (reference sequence). V trimming: 5 bases; J trimming: 8 bases; junction bases outside the gene matches: 11. The CDR3 contains 15 residues. The CDR3 here is CASSRTGFPGDTIYF. The CDR3 DNA sequence: TGTGCCAGCAGCCGGACAGGGTTCCCTGGGGACACCATATATTTT.

There are many counts of this clone. The chain uses TRBV28 and TRBJ2-3; 8 nucleotides align to TRBD2. Per the germline V gene, CDR1 is MDHEN and CDR2 is SYDVKM. This CDR3 contains 15 residues. V gave up 6 bases and J gave up 4 bases; unmatched junction bases: 9. Here the CDR3 DNA reads TGTGCCAGCAGACCCCCCGGGGGGGCTGCAGATACGCAGTATTTT. Translation gives CASRPPGGAADTQYF.

The chain couples TRBV28 to TRBJ2-7; 8 bases line up with TRBD2. V gave up 1 base and J gave up 2 bases; unmatched junction bases: 7. The CDR3 runs to 16 residues. The germline V gene has CDR1 MDHEN and CDR2 SYDVKM. The CDR3 DNA sequence: TGTGCCAGCAGTTTATTTGCGGGAGGATTAACCTACGAGCAGTACTTC. This codes for CASSLFAGGLTYEQYF.

This clone was picked up many times. This chain links TRBV28 with TRBJ1-1, with D possibly being TRBD1 (5 bases). This CDR3 is built from 14 residues. The V end was cut by 7 bases, the J end by 5 bases, with 17 bases between. Germline V gene lookup returns CDR1 MDHEN and CDR2 SYDVKM. This CDR3 reads CASTLGGGRTEAFF. The CDR3 region has the DNA TGTGCCAGCACCCTGGGGGGGGGGAGGACTGAAGCTTTCTTT.

This clone is termed medium-sized. The rearrangement uses TRBV12-3 or TRBV12-4 and TRBJ2-7; a weak D match, TRBD2 (5 bases). This CDR3 contains 17 residues. V dropped 5 bases and J dropped 0 bases, with 20 bases sitting between them. The CDR3 region has the DNA TGTGCCAGCAGTCCACTTCAGGCCGCCAGCGGCTCCTACGAGCAGTACTTC. This encodes CASSPLQAASGSYEQYF.

This clone was observed many times. The chain joins TRBV20-1 to TRBJ1-1; 7 nucleotides line up with TRBD1. This CDR3 contains 16 residues. The junction had 8 bases not matched to a gene; V was cut back by 0 bases and J by 1 base. Germline CDR1 DFQATT, CDR2 SNEGSKA (reference sequence). CDR3 sequence: CSARDQRGHWNTEAFF. The CDR3 coding sequence is TGCAGTGCTAGAGATCAAAGGGGGCATTGGAACACTGAAGCTTTCTTT.

The J gene is TRBJ2-7, the V gene TRBV2; possible D gene TRBD1, 6 bases. V dropped 6 bases and J dropped 3 bases, with 9 bases sitting between them. There are 12 residues in the CDR3. CDR1 and CDR2 (germline): SNHLY, FYNNEI. Written as DNA, the CDR3 is TGTGCCAGCAGACAGGGCCTCTACGAGCAGTACTTC. It encodes CASRQGLYEQYF.